Listed below are T cell receptor beta chains from one sample, sequenced in a study of T cell responses to AZD1222 COVID-19 vaccine. TCRdb keeps only in-frame clones here, not all; method: immunoSEQ multiplex PCR. This sample yields around 120,000 clones, of which about 88% are seen a single time; about 3.3% belongs to the top ten. Sample: peripheral blood, taken 28 days after the second AZD1222 dose. These receptors came from an adult who received the AZD1222 COVID-19 vaccine. Each CDR3 is given with its conserved first and last residue. The order of the fields is V gene, J gene, CDR3 length, clone size, D gene, CDR3 protein, CDR3 DNA. The D gene is left open where the match is weak. Size tells how often a clone was seen (once, few, many) or the class of an expanded clone, and some rows leave it out.

TRBV7-9	TRBJ1-1	14	-	-	CASSLGPGAPEAFF	TGTGCCAGCAGCTTAGGTCCAGGGGCCCCAGAAGCTTTCTTT
TRBV15	TRBJ2-5	13	-	-	CATSRGVQETQYF	TGTGCCACCAGCAGAGGAGTGCAAGAGACCCAGTACTTC
TRBV3-1/TRBV3-2	TRBJ1-1	13	-	-	CASSQGRGTEAFF	TGTGCCAGCAGCCAAGGCCGGGGCACTGAAGCTTTCTTT
TRBV7-3	TRBJ1-1	13	once	-	CASRASGRTEAFF	TGTGCCAGCAGGGCCTCCGGGCGGACTGAAGCTTTCTTT
TRBV5-1	TRBJ2-5	18	-	-	CASSLARGGSGQRETQYF	TGCGCCAGCAGCTTGGCCAGGGGAGGGAGTGGACAACGAGAGACCCAGTACTTC
TRBV10-3	TRBJ2-2	16	few	-	CAIGGASKANTGELFF	TGTGCCATCGGAGGGGCTAGTAAAGCGAACACCGGGGAGCTGTTTTTT
TRBV4-2	TRBJ1-3	16	-	-	CASSQASPPAGNTIYF	TGTGCCAGCAGCCAAGCGAGCCCGCCGGCTGGAAACACCATATATTTT
TRBV6-1	TRBJ1-5	16	-	-	CASSEEVHSGTQPQHF	TGTGCCAGCAGTGAAGAGGTTCACTCGGGGACCCAGCCCCAGCATTTT
TRBV11-2	TRBJ2-3	16	-	TRBD2	CASSLLRTSGTDTQYF	TGTGCCAGCAGCTTACTACGGACTAGCGGCACAGATACGCAGTATTTT
TRBV10-1	TRBJ2-2	13	few	-	CAGPGHHTGELFF	TGCGCCGGCCCGGGACATCACACCGGGGAGCTGTTTTTT
TRBV19	TRBJ2-7	13	-	TRBD2	CASTAREGDEQYF	TGTGCCAGTACCGCCCGGGAGGGCGACGAGCAGTACTTC
TRBV10-3	TRBJ1-3	12	-	-	CAISQSGNTIYF	TGTGCCATAAGTCAGTCCGGAAACACCATATATTTT
TRBV6-5	TRBJ2-1	14	-	-	CASTSFRPDNEQFF	TGTGCCAGCACCTCATTTCGGCCAGACAATGAGCAGTTCTTC
TRBV15	TRBJ2-2	15	once	-	CATSTTKTGTGELFF	TGTGCCACCTCCACCACGAAAACGGGCACCGGGGAGCTGTTTTTT
TRBV4-3	TRBJ1-4	16	-	-	CASSQVGGATNEKLFF	TGCGCCAGCAGCCAAGTCGGTGGAGCAACTAATGAAAAACTGTTTTTT
TRBV28	TRBJ2-1	15	-	TRBD1	CASSSGQGSYNEQFF	TGTGCCAGCAGTTCCGGACAGGGAAGCTACAATGAGCAGTTCTTC
TRBV30	TRBJ1-1	14	few	-	CAWSPLTGKTEAFF	TGTGCCTGGAGTCCACTCACAGGGAAGACTGAAGCTTTCTTT
TRBV28	TRBJ2-5	14	-	-	CASSLSLYQETQYF	TGTGCCAGCAGTTTATCCCTTTACCAAGAGACCCAGTACTTC
TRBV4-3	TRBJ1-2	13	-	-	CASSQEPGVGYTF	TGCGCCAGCAGCCAAGAACCGGGGGTGGGCTACACCTTC
TRBV19	TRBJ1-6	13	few	-	CASSIEGNSPLHF	TGTGCCAGTAGTATCGAGGGCAATTCACCCCTCCACTTT
TRBV24-1	TRBJ2-2	17	-	TRBD1	CATSAKGTGVGTGELFF	TGTGCCACCAGTGCTAAAGGAACAGGGGTCGGAACCGGGGAGCTGTTTTTT
TRBV9	TRBJ2-5	14	-	-	CASSVGGTQETQYF	TGTGCCAGCAGCGTAGGGGGAACTCAAGAGACCCAGTACTTC
TRBV3-1/TRBV3-2	TRBJ2-5	17	-	TRBD2	CASTIPRAGEKGGTQYF	TGTGCCAGCACCATCCCCAGAGCGGGAGAAAAAGGGGGGACCCAGTACTTC
TRBV11-3	TRBJ2-2	16	-	-	CASSLIPARGAGELFF	TGTGCCAGCAGCTTAATCCCCGCAAGGGGGGCCGGGGAGCTGTTTTTT
TRBV6-5	TRBJ1-4	14	-	-	CASRIGPRVEKLFF	TGTGCCAGCAGGATCGGACCCAGGGTTGAAAAACTGTTTTTT
TRBV5-4	TRBJ2-1	14	few	-	CASSRGGSYNEQFF	TGTGCCAGCAGCAGGGGGGGATCCTACAATGAGCAGTTCTTC
TRBV3-1/TRBV3-2	TRBJ1-3	15	-	-	CASSQDRLSGNTIYF	TGTGCCAGCAGCCAAGACAGACTCTCTGGAAACACCATATATTTT
TRBV3-1/TRBV3-2	TRBJ2-7	15	-	-	CASSQEVTTDYEQYF	TGTGCCAGCAGCCAAGAAGTTACTACAGACTACGAGCAGTACTTC
TRBV19	TRBJ2-7	13	-	TRBD1	CATWGTGDYEQYF	TGTGCCACCTGGGGGACAGGGGACTACGAGCAGTACTTC
TRBV7-9	TRBJ1-5	19	-	-	CASSWVGGRTAKPNQPQHF	TGTGCCAGCAGCTGGGTTGGCGGCCGTACCGCAAAACCGAATCAGCCCCAGCATTTT
TRBV19	TRBJ1-2	11	-	-	CASSQMGGYTF	TGTGCCAGTAGCCAGATGGGAGGCTACACCTTC
TRBV19	TRBJ1-5	13	-	-	CASSGLHGEPQHF	TGTGCCAGTAGTGGACTCCACGGGGAGCCCCAGCATTTT